This is a list of T cell receptor beta chains from one sample in a study of T cells after yellow fever vaccination. One entry per CDR3 protein, called by TCRdb with MiXCR from the 5' RACE reads. The sample yields about 120,000 distinct CDR3 sequences, 8.4% seen once. The specimen was CD8+ T cells sorted from PBMCs, collected 45 days after the yellow fever booster vaccination. The receptors stem from a man aged 25-40 years who received the YFV17D yellow fever vaccine. The CDR3 runs from the conserved cysteine through the conserved F or W. Fields, in order: D gene, clone size, V gene, J gene, CDR3 protein, CDR3 DNA. A D gene is named only where the DNA matches it firmly. Not every row has a clone size; where given, it reads once, few, many or a size class.

D gene: TRBD2; clone size: NA; V gene: TRBV7-2; J gene: TRBJ2-7; CDR3 protein: CASSPQLAGFSYEQYF; CDR3 DNA: TGTGCCAGCAGCCCCCAACTAGCGGGCTTCTCCTACGAGCAGTACTTC
D gene: NA; clone size: many; V gene: TRBV5-1; J gene: TRBJ2-1; CDR3 protein: CASSLVPESSYNEQFF; CDR3 DNA: TGCGCCAGCAGCTTGGTGCCCGAGAGCTCCTACAATGAGCAGTTCTTC
D gene: NA; clone size: few; V gene: TRBV14; J gene: TRBJ2-7; CDR3 protein: CASSPTGGLMGEQYF; CDR3 DNA: TGTGCCAGCAGCCCGACAGGAGGCCTGATGGGAGAGCAGTACTTC
D gene: NA; clone size: many; V gene: TRBV27; J gene: TRBJ1-2; CDR3 protein: CASSLLGGPANYGYTF; CDR3 DNA: TGTGCCAGCAGTTTATTGGGGGGACCCGCTAACTATGGCTACACCTTC
D gene: NA; clone size: many; V gene: TRBV5-1; J gene: TRBJ2-1; CDR3 protein: CASSMGDAGRSYNEQFF; CDR3 DNA: TGCGCCAGCAGCATGGGGGATGCGGGGCGCTCCTACAATGAGCAGTTCTTC
D gene: NA; clone size: many; V gene: TRBV7-8; J gene: TRBJ2-1; CDR3 protein: CASSLRLLSYNEQFF; CDR3 DNA: TGTGCCAGCAGCTTAAGGCTACTGTCCTACAATGAGCAGTTCTTC
D gene: NA; clone size: NA; V gene: TRBV7-6; J gene: TRBJ2-7; CDR3 protein: CASSPDLSSYEQYF; CDR3 DNA: TGTGCCAGCAGCCCTGACTTGAGCTCCTACGAGCAGTACTTC
D gene: NA; clone size: many; V gene: TRBV12-3/TRBV12-4; J gene: TRBJ2-5; CDR3 protein: CASSEQGLETQYF; CDR3 DNA: TGTGCCAGCAGTGAACAGGGACTGGAGACCCAGTACTTC
D gene: TRBD1; clone size: many; V gene: TRBV6-1; J gene: TRBJ1-2; CDR3 protein: CASSPQTGLVPYGYTF; CDR3 DNA: TGTGCCAGCAGTCCCCAGACAGGGCTAGTTCCTTATGGCTACACCTTC
D gene: NA; clone size: many; V gene: TRBV21-1; J gene: TRBJ2-7; CDR3 protein: CASSRTSGRSYEQYF; CDR3 DNA: TGTGCCAGCAGCCGGACTAGCGGGAGGTCCTACGAGCAGTACTTC
D gene: NA; clone size: many; V gene: TRBV9; J gene: TRBJ2-7; CDR3 protein: CASSPQGDAYEQYF; CDR3 DNA: TGTGCCAGCAGCCCACAGGGTGATGCCTACGAGCAGTACTTC
D gene: NA; clone size: many; V gene: TRBV6-1; J gene: TRBJ1-1; CDR3 protein: CASSGMGIAPQAFF; CDR3 DNA: TGTGCCAGCAGTGGAATGGGAATCGCCCCTCAAGCTTTCTTT
D gene: NA; clone size: many; V gene: TRBV29-1; J gene: TRBJ2-7; CDR3 protein: CSVVFQGSSYEQYF; CDR3 DNA: TGCAGCGTTGTCTTCCAGGGGAGCTCCTACGAGCAGTACTTC
D gene: NA; clone size: many; V gene: TRBV6-5; J gene: TRBJ2-3; CDR3 protein: CASVGNRDFPRLSYTQYF; CDR3 DNA: TGTGCCAGCGTTGGGAACAGGGACTTTCCGCGATTATCTTATACGCAGTATTTT
D gene: NA; clone size: many; V gene: TRBV20-1; J gene: TRBJ2-7; CDR3 protein: CSARDGLGYEQYF; CDR3 DNA: TGCAGTGCTAGAGATGGGCTAGGCTACGAGCAGTACTTC
D gene: NA; clone size: NA; V gene: TRBV3-1; J gene: TRBJ2-3; CDR3 protein: CASSPWVSTDTQYF; CDR3 DNA: TGTGCCAGCAGCCCCTGGGTCTCCACAGATACGCAGTATTTT
D gene: TRBD1; clone size: few; V gene: TRBV20-1; J gene: TRBJ2-5; CDR3 protein: CSARTRRGREEETQYF; CDR3 DNA: TGCAGTGCACGGACGAGAAGGGGGCGAGAGGAAGAGACCCAGTACTTC
D gene: TRBD1; clone size: few; V gene: TRBV12-3/TRBV12-4; J gene: TRBJ2-5; CDR3 protein: CASSLFSPWDSLQETQYF; CDR3 DNA: TGTGCCAGCAGTTTATTTAGTCCGTGGGACAGCCTCCAAGAGACCCAGTACTTC
D gene: NA; clone size: many; V gene: TRBV6-5; J gene: TRBJ1-2; CDR3 protein: CASSYSGDGYNYGYTF; CDR3 DNA: TGTGCCAGCAGTTACTCCGGGGACGGCTACAACTATGGCTACACCTTC
D gene: NA; clone size: many; V gene: TRBV29-1; J gene: TRBJ2-2; CDR3 protein: CSVELVRTGELFF; CDR3 DNA: TGCAGCGTTGAGCTGGTCCGCACCGGGGAGCTGTTTTTT
D gene: TRBD2; clone size: many; V gene: TRBV24-1; J gene: TRBJ2-2; CDR3 protein: CATSAGTRSLNTGELFF; CDR3 DNA: TGTGCCACCAGTGCCGGGACTAGGTCCCTCAACACCGGGGAGCTGTTTTTT
D gene: NA; clone size: NA; V gene: TRBV15; J gene: TRBJ2-4; CDR3 protein: CATSRDHPRGGGENIQYF; CDR3 DNA: TGTGCCACCAGCAGAGACCATCCGCGTGGAGGTGGGGAAAACATTCAGTACTTC
D gene: NA; clone size: NA; V gene: TRBV28; J gene: TRBJ2-3; CDR3 protein: CASSWTLSRDTQYF; CDR3 DNA: TGTGCCAGCAGTTGGACCCTGTCCCGAGATACGCAGTATTTT
D gene: TRBD2; clone size: NA; V gene: TRBV5-1; J gene: TRBJ2-7; CDR3 protein: CASSLTSGYEQYF; CDR3 DNA: TGCGCCAGCAGCTTAACTAGCGGCTACGAGCAGTACTTC
D gene: TRBD2; clone size: many; V gene: TRBV7-2; J gene: TRBJ2-1; CDR3 protein: CASSVTSGRVNHEQFF; CDR3 DNA: TGTGCCAGCAGCGTTACTAGCGGGAGGGTAAACCATGAGCAGTTCTTC
D gene: NA; clone size: many; V gene: TRBV7-8; J gene: TRBJ2-1; CDR3 protein: CASTDQIYNEQFF; CDR3 DNA: TGTGCCAGCACAGATCAGATTTACAATGAGCAGTTCTTC
D gene: NA; clone size: many; V gene: TRBV29-1; J gene: TRBJ2-3; CDR3 protein: CSVPGHRTDTQYF; CDR3 DNA: TGCAGCGTTCCGGGACACCGCACAGATACGCAGTATTTT